What follows are 9 T cell receptor beta chains derived from one specimen sequenced in a study of blood T cell repertoires in COVID-19 (dated by TCRdb to 2018 to 2021). Receptors were amplified or captured by the immunoSEQ multiplex PCR assay. The source is immuneACCESS, and TCRdb retained only in-frame sequences with V and J called. Part of the clones is not carried over; for the studies checked, unresolved V genes explain less than half of this, and the remainder is unexplained. The sample contains 200,000 to 250,000 clones, 86% of them found a single time. The ten top clones hold 3% to 3.5% of the sample. The specimen sequenced was PBMCs or T cells enriched from blood (not recorded which). The receptor set was obtained from a woman aged 45-60 years in a cohort exposed to, infected with or recovered from COVID-19 (not recorded which).

The J gene is TRBJ1-3, the V gene TRBV6-5, with 9 bases aligning to TRBD1. The ends lost 5 bases at V and 5 bases at J; junction bases unmatched: 4. The CDR3 totals 14 residues. From germline, CDR1 is MNHEY and CDR2 SVGAGI. CDR3: CASSRQGVRNTIYF. Here the CDR3 DNA reads TGTGCCAGCAGTCGACAGGGGGTGAGAAACACCATATATTTT.

The rearrangement uses TRBV6-1 and TRBJ1-6, with 9 bases fitting TRBD1. The CDR3 runs 16 residues. Trimming cost V 4 bases and J 7 bases; bases outside gene matches: 8. Germline CDR1 is MNHNS and CDR2 is SASEGT. CDR3 nucleotide sequence: TGTGCCAGCAGTGCATCCGGACAGGGGCCGAATTCACCCCTCCACTTT. This sequence encodes CASSASGQGPNSPLHF.

V usage is TRBV27 and J usage is TRBJ1-4; D gene unclear. This CDR3 comprises 14 residues. Trimming took 0 bases from V and 3 from J, leaving 5 bases between them. Germline loops: CDR1 MNHEY, CDR2 SMNVEV (reference sequence). The CDR3: CASSLSEANEKLFF. The CDR3 nucleotides read TGTGCCAGCAGTTTATCGGAGGCTAATGAAAAACTGTTTTTT. Based on the CDR3 plus reference TRBV27 and TRBJ1-4, the full variable domain is EAQVTQNPRYLITVTGKKLTVTCSQNMNHEYMSWYRQDPGLGLRQIYYSMNVEVTDKGDVPEGYKVSRKEKRNFPLILESPSPNQTSLYFCASSLSEANEKLFFGSGTQLSVL.

V is TRBV21-1 and J is TRBJ1-5. TRBV21-1 is a pseudogene locus. This CDR3 contains 15 residues. Here the CDR3 DNA reads TGTGCCAGCAGCAATGGCGGATATAGCAATCAGCCCCAGCATTTT. Translation gives CASSNGGYSNQPQHF.

This chain uses TRBV4-2 with TRBJ1-5; tentative D call: TRBD1 (6 bases). V gave up 1 base and J gave up 7 bases, with 11 bases separating them. The CDR3 covers 14 residues. Germline CDR1 and CDR2: LGHNA and YNFKEQ. The CDR3 protein is CASSQGQVGQPQHF. The CDR3 region has the DNA TGTGCCAGCAGCCAAGGACAGGTCGGGCAGCCCCAGCATTTT.

The chain uses TRBV28 and TRBJ1-2; D unresolved. The germline CDR1 and CDR2 sequences are MDHEN and SYDVKM. V dropped 10 bases and J dropped 8 bases, with 14 bases sitting between them. This CDR3 comprises 11 residues. The CDR3 bases are TGTGCCACCTCCTACGTGAGGGGCTACACCTTC. Encoded protein: CATSYVRGYTF.

The V and J genes are TRBV11-2 and TRBJ1-2; D uncertain. The V gene's germline CDR1 is SGHAT and CDR2 FQNNGV. This CDR3 spans 14 amino acids. V lost 5 bases, J lost 2 bases, and 12 bases lay in between. In nucleotides, the CDR3 is TGTGCCAGCAGCGCTGCCGGGATCAACTATGGCTACACCTTC. Its translation is CASSAAGINYGYTF. The variable domain in full, completed from reference TRBV11-2 and TRBJ1-2, reads EAGVAQSPRYKIIEKRQSVAFWCNPISGHATLYWYQQILGQGPKLLIQFQNNGVVDDSQLPKDRFSAERLKGVDSTLKIQPAKLEDSAVYLCASSAAGINYGYTFGSGTRLTVV.

The V call is TRBV7-2, the J call TRBJ1-3; the match to TRBD1 covers 7 bases. V was pared by 5 bases and J by 3 bases, with 7 bases of the junction left unmatched. From germline, CDR1 is SGHTA and CDR2 FQGNSA. CDR3 length equals 15 residues. CDR3 sequence (DNA): TGTGCCAGCAGCCACAGGGGTGCTGGTGGAAACACCATATATTTT. Encoded protein: CASSHRGAGGNTIYF.

The chain links TRBV5-4 to TRBJ2-5, with 7 bases matching TRBD2. V shed 4 bases, J shed 2 bases, and the junction held 11 bases outside the gene matches. The CDR3 is made up of 16 amino acids. CDR1 is SGHNT and CDR2 is YYREEE in the germline V gene (reference sequence). CDR3 nucleotides: TGTGCCAGCAGCCGACCCGGAGCGGGAATACAAGAGACCCAGTACTTC. This codes for CASSRPGAGIQETQYF.